A single sample is the source of the 13 T cell receptor beta chains below, sequenced in a study of identical twins. TCRdb fed the 5' RACE reads into MiXCR, producing one record per CDR3 protein. This sample yields some 560,000 distinct CDR3 sequences, of which approximately 9.6% are seen a single time; more than 2.5% belongs to the top ten. These same records also appear under a second study, on yellow fever vaccine responses in identical twins.

Sequencing was done on a sample of PBMCs. Receptor source: a woman younger than 30 in good health.

In its sample, this clonotype was seen a few times. The V gene is TRBV20-1, the J gene TRBJ1-6, with D possibly TRBD1 on 6 matching bases. The CDR3 has 16 residues. Germline CDR1 reads DFQATT; CDR2 reads SNEGSKA (reference sequence). With 1 base removed from V and 10 bases from J, the gap between germline ends came to 20 bases. The CDR3 nucleotides are TGCAGTGCTAGAGGTCCCCTACGACAGGTCGACTCACCCCTCCACTTT. This gives the protein CSARGPLRQVDSPLHF.

This clonotype was seen a few times. The chain couples TRBV19 to TRBJ2-7; TRBD2 matches at 7 bases. The CDR3 is made up of 15 amino acids. The germline CDR1 and CDR2 sequences are LNHDA and SQIVND (reference sequence). With V trimmed by 3 bases and J by 6 bases, 11 bases remained unmatched. The CDR3 here is CASSMSAGRVFEQYF. CDR3 DNA: TGTGCCAGTAGTATGTCTGCAGGGAGGGTTTTCGAGCAGTACTTC.

V and J are TRBV4-3 and TRBJ2-1; TRBD1 is a possible D gene (5 bases). CDR1 is LGHNA and CDR2 is YSLEER in the germline V gene. The V end was cut by 0 bases, the J end by 0 bases, with 15 bases between. This CDR3 contains 18 residues. The CDR3 nucleotides read TGCGCCAGCAGCCAAGAATATGGGGCGGAAACCTCCTACAATGAGCAGTTCTTC. As protein: CASSQEYGAETSYNEQFF.

V gene TRBV30 combines with J gene TRBJ2-7, with D hard to call. Germline values: CDR1 GTSNPN, CDR2 SVGIG (reference sequence). This CDR3 comprises 15 residues. The V and J ends lost 0 bases and 6 bases respectively, with 18 bases between them. The CDR3 spells CAWSVQSGPRAEQYF. CDR3 DNA sequence: TGTGCCTGGAGTGTACAGTCGGGCCCACGGGCCGAGCAGTACTTC.

The gene calls are TRBV20-1 and TRBJ2-7; D gene unclear. Per the germline V gene, CDR1 is DFQATT and CDR2 is SNEGSKA (reference sequence). With 5 bases removed from V and 4 bases from J, the gap between germline ends came to 9 bases. This CDR3 has 11 amino acids. The DNA for the CDR3 is TGCAGTGCTTCGGCAAAATACGAGCAGTACTTC. It encodes CSASAKYEQYF.

This clonotype was observed a few times. This chain uses TRBV12-3 or TRBV12-4 with TRBJ2-2, with D uncertain. The CDR3 sequence is 15 residues long. Trimming removed 1 base at V and 1 base at J, with 7 bases between. The CDR3 sequence: CASSLGIGNTGELFF. The DNA for the CDR3 is TGTGCCAGCAGTTTAGGGATAGGGAACACCGGGGAGCTGTTTTTT.

J is TRBJ2-7 and V is TRBV9; unclear D gene. Per germline, CDR1 SGDLS and CDR2 YYNGEE. This CDR3 comprises 15 residues. The V and J ends lost 0 bases and 2 bases respectively, with 12 bases between them. CDR3 DNA: TGTGCCAGCAGCGTAGAAGCAGACACAACCTACGAGCAGTACTTC. Translated, it gives CASSVEADTTYEQYF.

The sample holds many counts of this clonotype. J is TRBJ2-1 and V is TRBV6-2 or TRBV6-3; 9 bases are shared with TRBD2. V lost 4 bases, J lost 5 bases, and 3 bases stayed unmatched. Germline CDR1 and CDR2: MNHEY and SVGEGT. The CDR3 has 14 amino acids. CDR3 in DNA: TGTGCCAGCAGTTTACTAGCGGGTAACAATGAGCAGTTCTTC. Residues: CASSLLAGNNEQFF.

The CDR3: CASSPRGGNYEQYF. As DNA, the CDR3 is TGTGCCAGCAGCCCCCGAGGGGGGAACTACGAGCAGTACTTC. The rearrangement joins TRBV7-9 to TRBJ2-7; D is tentatively TRBD1 or TRBD2 (6 bases each). CDR1 SEHNR and CDR2 FQNEAQ come from the germline V gene (reference sequence). The length of the CDR3 is 14 residues. Trimming stripped 5 bases from V and 3 bases from J, with 14 bases between.

J is TRBJ1-1 and V is TRBV19; D call uncertain. This CDR3 is 13 amino acids long. Trimming stripped 5 bases from V and 4 bases from J, with 11 bases between. Per the germline V gene, CDR1 is LNHDA and CDR2 is SQIVND (reference sequence). Here the CDR3 reads CASSASVGTEAFF. CDR3 DNA sequence: TGTGCCAGTAGTGCCTCCGTTGGCACTGAAGCTTTCTTT.

The chain uses TRBV27 and TRBJ2-1; 7 positions match TRBD2. The CDR3 is 16 amino acids. V shed 0 bases, J shed 5 bases, and the junction held 7 bases outside the gene matches. Per germline, CDR1 MNHEY and CDR2 SMNVEV (reference sequence). The CDR3 DNA sequence: TGTGCCAGCAGTTTATCGTGGCTAGCGGTAAACAATGAGCAGTTCTTC. Translated, it gives CASSLSWLAVNNEQFF.

This clonotype was observed a single time. This rearrangement joins TRBV27 to TRBJ2-1, with D perhaps matching TRBD1 or TRBD2 (6 bases each). The CDR3 is 14 residues long. The V end lost 8 bases, the J end lost 4 bases, and 15 bases lay between the germline ends. Germline V gene lookup returns CDR1 MNHEY and CDR2 SMNVEV (reference sequence). The CDR3 DNA follows: TGTGCCAGCGCCTTAGGGGGGTGGTACAATGAGCAGTTCTTC. Translated: CASALGGWYNEQFF.

This clonotype was counted many times. The rearrangement joins TRBV10-3 to TRBJ2-1; D is unresolved. The V gene's germline CDR1 is ENHRY and CDR2 SYGVKD. The CDR3 length is 15 residues. Trimming removed 2 bases from V and 7 bases from J, with 15 bases in between. CDR3 DNA sequence: TGTGCCATCAGTGAGAGAGCGTCGGGTCAGAATGAGCAGTTCTTC. Translation: CAISERASGQNEQFF.